This entry features one TCR beta chain sequence. Ten or more counts support this clonotype. Its antigen is not yet known. No much larger clonotype is one base removed from it; base qualities were not supplied. V sheds 7 bases and J sheds 2 bases, leaving 11 bases between their ends. Reading from cysteine to phenylalanine, the CDR3 counts 13 amino acids. Just the 39-base CDR3 DNA is kept, in frame starting at base 1. CDR1 and CDR2, per the germline V gene, are SGHRS and YFSETQ. This record comes from a study of neurological immune-mediated disorders (dated 2019 in TCRdb). About the study as a whole: Among the roughly 34 multiple sclerosis patients, relapsing-remitting MS was present in around 31 and secondary progressive MS was present in 3. Peripheral blood TCR-beta repertoires from patients with HTLV-I-associated myelopathy (HAM/TSP), patients with multiple sclerosis, and healthy controls were compared in the study using UMI-based sequencing. Longitudinal samples, technical triplicates and paired sorted CD4+ and CD8+ T-cell subsets, alongside PBMC samples, were included among the 106 TCR-beta libraries. The cohort included 60 to 75 subjects: about 15 with HAM/TSP, roughly 35 with multiple sclerosis, and around 20 healthy controls.

What the authors observed across the whole study: The highest TCR clonal expansion was observed in HAM/TSP patients, whereas the lowest was observed in MS patients, even when compared with healthy controls. Across subjects, expanded clones never shared an identical CDR3 amino acid sequence, which suggests that the TCR-beta repertoires in every group were private. No association of the MS cluster with clinical or MRI features was observed, and the need for larger cohorts was stated by the authors. Phylogenetic analysis grouped repertoires from 18 of 34 MS patients into a cluster of related CDR3 sequences, suggesting a possible repertoire-level signature.

cDNA was synthesized by template-switch 5'RACE using a primer carrying a 10-nucleotide random unique molecular identifier by which each TCR transcript was tagged. Every sequencing run covered 15-18 subjects and yielded more than 170 million TCR-beta sequences. The RNeasy kit was used for extraction of total RNA. The KAPA Real-time Library Amplification kit was used to amplify TCR-beta VDJ regions with primers for the TCR constant region and the 5'RACE anchor. Sample indexes and Illumina adaptors were added in a first PCR, and a second PCR then increased library yield. After Ampure bead purification, the TCR product of roughly 650 bp was size-selected on a 2% E-gel SizeSelection system. Library quality was checked on a Bioanalyzer, concentration was measured with Qubit, and libraries were quantified with the Kapa Library Quantification kit before pooling. Libraries were sequenced paired-end 2 x 150 bp on an Illumina HiSeq 2500. To increase sequence diversity, roughly 24-32% phiX was spiked into each library pool. In the original analysis: The quality-filtered reads were processed with the UMI-based MiGEC pipeline, whose error correction step removed more than 85% of the raw TCR sequences. VDJ genes were aligned to IMGT germline references, and each clonotype was defined by a unique CDR3 amino acid sequence together with V-J genes. Clonal expansion, Shannon diversity, and CDR3 relatedness (CalcPairwiseDistances, ClusterSamples) were evaluated with VDJtools, and phylogenetic trees were built with CLCbio workbench. Clones with at least 8 unique UMIs were defined as expanded, with this threshold being based on coefficient-of-variation modelling across technical triplicates. TCRdb handled the public reads itself, with Q25 trimming in fastp and clone calling in MiXCR, and kept productive beta chains. When rows share a CDR3 protein, they turn into one entry using the most common DNA and genes. Clone size and V and J calls follow TCRdb, not the original study. The sample data list tens of thousands of distinct CDR3 sequences, and less than 5.5% of these were observed just once. Jointly, the top ten make up about 6.9% of the sample.

Libraries from unsorted PBMCs were made from 2 million PBMCs kept in RNAlater at -80 degrees C until RNA extraction. The multiple sclerosis patients were enrolled in a US clinical protocol that used magnetic resonance imaging to evaluate disease progression. Peripheral blood was subjected to Ficoll-Hypaque density gradient centrifugation to isolate PBMCs, which were then cryopreserved in liquid nitrogen. Sequences were obtained from PBMCs. The chain links TRBV5-1 with TRBJ2-3; confidence is insufficient to name the D gene. This TCR was sampled from a man younger than 40 with multiple sclerosis. The DNA sequence is TGCGCCAGCGCGTGGGCTCCCACAGATACGCAGTATTTT. Its protein product is CASAWAPTDTQYF.